This passage covers 26 T cell receptor beta chains from one sample sequenced in a study of identical twins. TCRdb reprocessed the 5' RACE reads with MiXCR, giving one entry per CDR3 protein. The sample holds more than 400,000 distinct CDR3 sequences, about 15% seen once. A further study also used this sample, focusing on yellow fever vaccine responses in identical twins.

Sequencing input: CD4+ T cells sorted from blood. All receptors come from a woman aged 18-29 years in good health.

The chain couples TRBV3-1 to TRBJ2-1; 9 bases agree with TRBD2. The CDR3 contains 15 residues. Trimming took 1 base from V and 3 from J; bases not matched to a gene: 1. From germline, CDR1 is LGHDT and CDR2 YNNKEL (reference sequence). Here the CDR3 DNA reads TGTGCCAGCAGCCAAGTTAGCGGGGGCTACAATGAGCAGTTCTTC. This encodes CASSQVSGGYNEQFF.

The chain is built from TRBV10-3 and TRBJ2-5; D is unresolved. Germline V gene sequence: CDR1 ENHRY, CDR2 SYGVKD. The CDR3 length is 13 residues. The germline V and J ends were trimmed by 4 bases and 1 base, with 7 bases remaining between them. The CDR3 DNA is TGTGCCATCAGTGCGGACCTCCAAGAGACCCAGTACTTC. This sequence encodes CAISADLQETQYF.

This clonotype was counted only a few times. The J gene is TRBJ1-6, the V gene TRBV25-1; D gene ambiguous. V lost 6 bases and J 6 bases, leaving 6 bases between the germline ends. The germline V gene has CDR1 MGHDK and CDR2 SYGVNS. The CDR3 is 12 amino acids. CDR3 loop: CASRVANSPLHF. The CDR3 coding sequence is TGTGCCAGCAGGGTGGCTAATTCACCCCTCCACTTT.

The rearrangement joins TRBV5-1 to TRBJ2-1; 7 bases line up with TRBD1. V shed 9 bases, J shed 1 base, and the junction held 10 bases outside the gene matches. This CDR3 has 15 amino acids. Germline V gene data show CDR1 as SGHRS and CDR2 as YFSETQ. CDR3 bases: TGCGCCACCAAAACCGGGACAGTGTCCTACAATGAGCAGTTCTTC. The encoded protein is CATKTGTVSYNEQFF.

The gene calls are TRBV6-5 and TRBJ2-7; 8 nucleotides line up with TRBD1. Losses at the gene ends were 0 bases for V and 6 bases for J; bases not matched to a gene: 7. The CDR3 spans 15 residues. The germline gives CDR1 MNHEY, CDR2 SVGAGI. The chain's CDR3 is CASSYSATGGSEQYF. The DNA of the CDR3 is TGTGCCAGCAGTTACTCGGCCACAGGGGGGAGCGAGCAGTACTTC.

The V gene is TRBV7-9, the J gene TRBJ1-2, with no clear D. The V gene lost 4 bases and the J gene lost 0 bases, with 18 bases spanning the gap. The CDR3 length is 17 residues. Germline CDR1 reads SEHNR; CDR2 reads FQNEAQ (reference sequence). CDR3: CASSSPGGPRTNYGYTF. The CDR3 coding sequence is TGTGCCAGCAGCTCCCCCGGAGGGCCGAGAACTAACTATGGCTACACCTTC.

V and J are TRBV5-1 and TRBJ2-5; 7 nucleotides line up with TRBD1. The CDR3 totals 15 residues. V lost 5 bases, J lost 2 bases, and 9 bases stayed unmatched. The V gene's germline CDR1 is SGHRS and CDR2 YFSETQ. CDR3 DNA: TGCGCCAGCAGACAGGGACAGACATTTCAAGAGACCCAGTACTTC. It codes for CASRQGQTFQETQYF.

There are a few counts of this clonotype. The chain recombines TRBV4-2 with TRBJ2-1; 11 nucleotides line up with TRBD2. This CDR3 spans 16 amino acids. The germline CDR1 and CDR2 sequences are LGHNA and YNFKEQ. J gave up 7 bases and V 4 bases, and 9 bases lay outside the gene matches. The CDR3 region has the DNA TGTGCCAGCAGCCCCAGTAGCGGGGGGGCCTCAAATGAGCAGTTCTTC. Translated: CASSPSSGGASNEQFF.

This chain connects TRBV6-1 to TRBJ2-7, with D perhaps being TRBD1 or TRBD2 (6 bases each). Germline V gene data show CDR1 as MNHNS and CDR2 as SASEGT. Trimming took 2 bases from V and 3 from J, leaving 14 bases between them. There are 15 residues in the CDR3. CDR3 amino acids: CASSEMWRGNYEQYV. The CDR3 DNA is TGTGCCAGCAGTGAAATGTGGAGGGGGAACTACGAGCAGTACGTC.

The chain employs TRBV20-1 and TRBJ2-2, with 10 positions matching TRBD2. With 0 bases clipped from V and 1 base from J, the junction kept 5 bases outside the gene matches. This CDR3 has 17 residues. Germline values: CDR1 DFQATT, CDR2 SNEGSKA (reference sequence). The CDR3 is CSARDGLAGENTGELFF. In DNA, the CDR3 is TGCAGTGCTAGAGATGGGCTAGCGGGAGAGAACACCGGGGAGCTGTTTTTT.

The table lists this clonotype with a few counts. The genes are TRBV18 and TRBJ2-2; D possibly corresponds to TRBD2 (5 bases). Trimming cost V 2 bases and J 7 bases, with 17 bases left between them. CDR1 KGHSH and CDR2 LQKENI come from the germline V gene. The CDR3 extends over 16 amino acids. CDR3 region: CASSPGPERENGELFF. The CDR3 DNA is TGTGCCAGCTCACCAGGGCCCGAGAGGGAGAACGGGGAGCTGTTTTTT. Using reference TRBV18 and TRBJ2-2 for the parts outside the CDR3, the full variable domain is NAGVMQNPRHLVRRRGQEARLRCSPMKGHSHVYWYRQLPEEGLKFMVYLQKENIIDESGMPKERFSAEFPKEGPSILRIQQVVRGDSAAYFCASSPGPERENGELFFGEGSRLTVL.

The chain links TRBV3-1 to TRBJ1-2, with 7 bases fitting TRBD1. J lost 7 bases, V lost 3 bases, and 5 bases had no gene match. In germline, CDR1 is LGHDT, CDR2 YNNKEL (reference sequence). The CDR3 is 13 amino acids. The CDR3, as DNA: TGTGCCAGCAGCCACCGACAGGGATCTGGCTACACCTTC. Its translation: CASSHRQGSGYTF.

This clonotype was counted a few times. This chain connects TRBV7-6 to TRBJ2-2; no clear D gene. Germline V gene lookup returns CDR1 SGHVS and CDR2 FNYEAQ. CDR3 length: 14 amino acids. Trimming shortened V by 0 bases and J by 7 bases, and 9 bases separated the two germline ends. The CDR3 reads CASSLAGNNGELFF. For the CDR3, the DNA is TGTGCCAGCAGCTTAGCAGGGAATAACGGGGAGCTGTTTTTT. Variable domain in full (rest from reference TRBV7-6 and TRBJ2-2): GAGVSQSPRYKVTKRGQDVALRCDPISGHVSLYWYRQALGQGPEFLTYFNYEAQQDKSGLPNDRFSAERPEGSISTLTIQRTEQRDSAMYRCASSLAGNNGELFFGEGSRLTVL.

The genes are TRBV20-1 and TRBJ1-1; D not certain. This CDR3 spans 14 amino acids. V was clipped by 3 bases and J by 3 bases, with 14 bases between them. Germline CDR1 DFQATT, CDR2 SNEGSKA (reference sequence). As DNA, the CDR3 is TGCAGTGCTAGGAACGTGGAAGGGTACACTGAAGCTTTCTTT. Translation: CSARNVEGYTEAFF.

There are a few counts of this clonotype. This chain connects TRBV29-1 to TRBJ2-1, with 11 bases aligning to TRBD2. Per the germline V gene, CDR1 is SQVTM and CDR2 is ANQGSEA. This CDR3 comprises 15 residues. V shed 5 bases, J shed 7 bases, and the junction held 10 bases outside the gene matches. In nucleotides, the CDR3 is TGCAGCGTTAACCCTAGCGGGAGGCATTGGAATGAGCAGTTCTTC. This sequence encodes CSVNPSGRHWNEQFF.

This chain connects TRBV11-2 to TRBJ2-1, with D perhaps given as TRBD1 or TRBD2 (6 bases each). This CDR3 has 14 residues. V lost 7 bases and J lost 0, with 10 bases in between. Germline loops: CDR1 SGHAT, CDR2 FQNNGV. In nucleotides, the CDR3 is TGTGCCAGCACCGGGGGCCGCTCCTACAATGAGCAGTTCTTC. As protein: CASTGGRSYNEQFF.

The chain has TRBV3-1 and TRBJ2-1; no reliable D call. V lost 7 bases, J lost 5 bases, and 12 bases lay in between. Germline V gene data show CDR1 as LGHDT and CDR2 as YNNKEL (reference sequence). This CDR3 has 13 amino acids. CDR3 sequence reads: CASNTIGNNEQFF. CDR3 sequence (DNA): TGTGCCAGCAACACCATCGGAAACAATGAGCAGTTCTTC.

The table lists this clonotype with a few counts. The chain carries TRBV4-2 and TRBJ2-7, with a tentative D call TRBD2 (5 bases). V lost 0 bases and J 2 bases, leaving 14 bases between the germline ends. Per germline, CDR1 LGHNA and CDR2 YNFKEQ. The CDR3 has 16 residues. The CDR3 nucleotides read TGTGCCAGCAGCCAAGATCAAGCGGTTCTTCCCTACGAGCAGTACTTC. Protein sequence: CASSQDQAVLPYEQYF.

The rearrangement uses TRBV5-5 and TRBJ2-1; no clear D gene. From germline, CDR1 is SGHKS and CDR2 YYEKEE (reference sequence). This CDR3 is 13 amino acids long. Trimming cost V 4 bases and J 6 bases, with 11 bases left between them. CDR3 sequence reads: CASSHGHSNEQFF. CDR3 sequence (DNA): TGTGCCAGCAGCCACGGGCACAGCAATGAGCAGTTCTTC.

The V and J genes are TRBV2 and TRBJ2-5, with a possible D match to TRBD1 (6 bases). The CDR3 totals 15 residues. The V gene's germline CDR1 is SNHLY and CDR2 FYNNEI. Trimming stripped 6 bases from V and 0 bases from J, with 14 bases between. In DNA, the CDR3 is TGTGCCAGCAGCTGGGACAACTCCCACCAAGAGACCCAGTACTTC. Its protein product is CASSWDNSHQETQYF.

The chain joins TRBV6-1 to TRBJ2-1, with D possibly matching TRBD1 (6 bases). Looked up from germline, CDR1 is MNHNS and CDR2 is SASEGT. V was trimmed by 1 base and J by 5 bases, leaving 9 bases between them. This CDR3 has 14 residues. The CDR3 DNA reads as TGTGCCAGCAGTGAAGGGGGACAACACAATGAGCAGTTCTTC. Translated, it gives CASSEGGQHNEQFF.

This clonotype was observed many times. The chain joins TRBV5-1 to TRBJ2-2; D gene unclear. The CDR3 contains 15 residues. Per germline, CDR1 SGHRS and CDR2 YFSETQ. Trimming removed 2 bases from V and 3 bases from J, with 11 bases in between. CDR3 sequence (DNA): TGCGCCAGCAGCTTCCGCTTCCAGGACACCGGGGAGCTGTTTTTT. Translation: CASSFRFQDTGELFF.

The sample holds a few counts of this clonotype. The CDR3 spells CASSGLAGVADTQYF. CDR3 bases: TGTGCCAGCAGTGGACTAGCGGGAGTTGCAGATACGCAGTATTTT. The rearrangement joins TRBV12-3 or TRBV12-4 to TRBJ2-3; 13 bases match TRBD2. V was pared by 5 bases and J by 4 bases, with 3 bases of the junction left unmatched. The length of the CDR3 is 15 residues.

This clonotype has more than one count but fewer than ten. J is TRBJ1-2 and V is TRBV7-9, with 7 bases lining up with TRBD1. V shed 3 bases and J 1 base; nucleotides not matched to a gene: 5. Germline V gives CDR1 SEHNR, CDR2 FQNEAQ (reference sequence). This CDR3 spans 15 amino acids. CDR3 nucleotide sequence: TGTGCCAGCAGCTTGGCTGGACAGGTTAACTATGGCTACACCTTC. It codes for CASSLAGQVNYGYTF.

About this clonotype itself: Just one base apart from a much larger clone, this may be a read error. J is TRBJ1-1 and V is TRBV2; unclear D gene. The CDR3 is made up of 11 amino acids. The V gene lost 7 bases and the J gene lost 0 bases, with 3 bases spanning the gap. Germline lookup yields CDR1 SNHLY and CDR2 FYNNEI. CDR3 protein: CASKMNTEAFF. The CDR3 nucleotides read TGTGCCAGCAAAATGAACACTGAAGCTTTCTTT.

The chain carries TRBV19 and TRBJ1-2; D may be TRBD1 (5 bases). In germline, CDR1 is LNHDA, CDR2 SQIVND (reference sequence). This CDR3 contains 14 residues. Trimming stripped 0 bases from V and 8 bases from J, with 13 bases between. The CDR3 sequence: CASSIEKGRQGYTF. CDR3 in DNA: TGTGCCAGTAGTATAGAAAAGGGACGGCAGGGCTACACCTTC.